Following are 14 T cell receptor beta chains from one sample sequenced in a study of cytomegalovirus exposure and HLA in healthy donors. Profiling relied on immunoSEQ multiplex PCR, and the TCRdb table lists in-frame clones only, not all of them. The sample contains 350,000 or so clones, roughly 89% of which appear only once. Sequencing used PBMCs. The receptors originated from a woman aged 18-35 years in good health and CMV-seronegative.

This chain joins TRBV27 and TRBJ1-2, with D possibly matching TRBD1 (5 bases). Looked up from germline, CDR1 is MNHEY and CDR2 is SMNVEV (reference sequence). CDR3 length: 13 amino acids. The V end lost 8 bases, the J end lost 8 bases, and 18 bases lay between the germline ends. As DNA, the CDR3 is TGTGCCAGCGGACACCCCGGCGCCGCGGGCTACACCTTC. Protein: CASGHPGAAGYTF.

The chain combines TRBV6-1 with TRBJ1-3, with TRBD1 identical over 9 bases. Losses at the gene ends were 8 bases for V and 1 base for J; bases not matched to a gene: 3. This CDR3 has 14 amino acids. The germline CDR1 and CDR2 sequences are MNHNS and SASEGT. The CDR3 reads CASGQGFSGNTIYF. The CDR3 DNA reads as TGTGCCAGCGGACAGGGGTTTTCTGGAAACACCATATATTTT.

The V gene is TRBV7-8, the J gene TRBJ2-7; 8 positions match TRBD1. Unmatched junction bases numbered 8, after V lost 3 bases and J lost 4 bases. CDR1 SGHVS and CDR2 FQNEAQ come from the germline V gene. The CDR3 extends over 15 amino acids. The CDR3 coding sequence is TGTGCCAGCAGCTTTTACGGACAGGGCATATACGAGCAGTACTTC. It codes for CASSFYGQGIYEQYF.

The V gene is TRBV27, the J gene TRBJ1-2, with 10 bases identical to TRBD1. The CDR3 totals 14 residues. Germline values: CDR1 MNHEY, CDR2 SMNVEV (reference sequence). J lost 7 bases, V lost 3 bases, and 5 bases had no gene match. The CDR3 DNA reads TGTGCCAGCAGTTTCTCCGGGACAGGGGCTGGCTACACCTTC. Protein sequence: CASSFSGTGAGYTF.

This chain joins TRBV18 and TRBJ1-2, with 7 nucleotides matching TRBD1. After removal of 2 bases from V and 0 bases from J, the junction contained 3 bases not matched to a gene. The germline CDR1 and CDR2 sequences are KGHSH and LQKENI. The CDR3 totals 15 residues. The CDR3 DNA follows: TGTGCCAGCTCACCAAGGGACAGTCCTAACTATGGCTACACCTTC. Amino acid sequence: CASSPRDSPNYGYTF.

This chain uses TRBV7-9 with TRBJ2-7, with a possible D match to TRBD1 (5 bases). The CDR3 contains 15 residues. Per the germline V gene, CDR1 is SEHNR and CDR2 is FQNEAQ (reference sequence). Trimming removed 7 bases at V and 5 bases at J, with 21 bases between. The CDR3 DNA reads as TGTGCCAGCACCCTGGATGGGGCAATCCCCCACGAGCAGTACTTC. Its protein is CASTLDGAIPHEQYF.

This sequence joins TRBV29-1 and TRBJ1-4, with 8 bases identical to TRBD1. The length of the CDR3 is 13 residues. The V and J ends lost 7 bases and 8 bases, in that order; junction bases with no gene match: 9. Germline-derived CDR1 and CDR2 are SQVTM and ANQGSEA. In DNA, the CDR3 is TGCAGCGCCGCCGACAGGGGAAAGGAAAAACTGTTTTTT. Its protein is CSAADRGKEKLFF.

This clone is deemed medium-sized (0.01 to 0.1%). The V gene is TRBV4-2, the J gene TRBJ2-1; a possible D gene is TRBD1 (5 bases). Trimming removed 2 bases from V and 5 bases from J, with 16 bases in between. Germline V gives CDR1 LGHNA, CDR2 YNFKEQ. This CDR3 is 16 amino acids long. The chain's CDR3 is CASSQQSGLEHNEQFF. Here the CDR3 DNA reads TGTGCCAGCAGCCAACAATCAGGGTTGGAACACAATGAGCAGTTCTTC.

V is TRBV18 and J is TRBJ2-2, with TRBD1 matching over 7 bases. CDR3 length equals 16 residues. The ends lost 3 bases at V and 4 bases at J; junction bases unmatched: 8. Looked up from germline, CDR1 is KGHSH and CDR2 is LQKENI. CDR3 sequence (DNA): TGTGCCAGCTCACCCCGTGACAGGGCGGGCACCGGGGAGCTGTTTTTT. Residues: CASSPRDRAGTGELFF.

The genes are TRBV5-6 and TRBJ2-7; 7 bases are shared with TRBD1. J was trimmed by 2 bases and V by 3 bases; bases with no gene match: 11. CDR1 is SGHDT and CDR2 is YYEEEE in the germline V gene. The CDR3 spans 16 residues. Written as DNA, the CDR3 is TGTGCCAGCAGCTCCCCCGGGACAGTGAACGCCTACGAGCAGTACTTC. Translating gives CASSSPGTVNAYEQYF.

The V gene is TRBV5-1, the J gene TRBJ2-2, with TRBD2 identical over 7 bases. The CDR3 length is 14 residues. J was trimmed by 7 bases and V by 6 bases; bases with no gene match: 9. Germline V lookup: CDR1 SGHRS, CDR2 YFSETQ. CDR3 residues: CASTPLAEGGELFF. CDR3 DNA sequence: TGCGCCAGCACCCCCCTAGCGGAGGGCGGGGAGCTGTTTTTT.

The CDR3 spells CASRVATGELFF. In DNA form, the CDR3 reads TGTGCCAGCAGAGTAGCCACCGGGGAGCTGTTTTTT. The rearrangement links TRBV2 to TRBJ2-2; D gene ambiguous. Germline values: CDR1 SNHLY, CDR2 FYNNEI. V was cut by 6 bases and J by 4 bases, with 6 bases left in between. The CDR3 is 12 residues long.

The chain uses TRBV6-5 and TRBJ2-7; 7 positions match TRBD2. Trimming took 2 bases from V and 3 from J; bases not matched to a gene: 7. Looked up from germline, CDR1 is MNHEY and CDR2 is SVGAGI. The CDR3 consists of 15 residues. CDR3 in amino acids: CASSYDGLGDYEQYF. The CDR3 nucleotides read TGTGCCAGCAGTTACGACGGACTAGGTGACTACGAGCAGTACTTC.

This chain connects TRBV5-4 to TRBJ2-5; 9 bases map to TRBD1. Germline CDR1 SGHNT, CDR2 YYREEE (reference sequence). The length of the CDR3 is 15 residues. J was trimmed by 3 bases and V by 7 bases; bases with no gene match: 10. CDR3 sequence reads: CASADDRTGEETQYF. The CDR3 DNA sequence: TGTGCCAGCGCGGATGACCGGACAGGGGAAGAGACCCAGTACTTC.